One sample yielded the 30 T cell receptor beta chains listed below, sequenced in a study of lymphopenia after photon versus proton radiotherapy. Sequencing was performed with immunoSEQ multiplex PCR; in TCRdb, only in-frame clones are kept and a portion is missing. The sample has some 44,000 clones, around 81% seen once. The sequencing used peripheral blood, collected from a patient treated with proton-based radiotherapy. These receptors all come from a woman in her seventies with pancreatic cancer.

The V gene is TRBV6-1, the J gene TRBJ1-2; tentative D call: TRBD1 (6 bases). CDR1 and CDR2 from the germline V gene are MNHNS and SASEGT. This CDR3 region has 15 residues. Deletions cut 6 bases from V and 1 base from J, with 15 bases between. CDR3 sequence (DNA): TGTGCCAGCAGCCAAGGGAAAGGGGGTAACTATGGCTACACCTTC. Residues: CASSQGKGGNYGYTF.

This rearrangement joins TRBV7-9 to TRBJ2-7; D is uncertain. Germline CDR1 SEHNR, CDR2 FQNEAQ (reference sequence). CDR3 length: 14 residues. V was pared by 5 bases and J by 4 bases, with 15 bases between. The CDR3 loop is CASSASPPLYEQYF. In DNA form, the CDR3 reads TGTGCCAGCAGCGCATCGCCGCCCCTGTACGAGCAGTACTTC.

V usage is TRBV7-8 and J usage is TRBJ2-1; 8 nucleotides line up with TRBD2. CDR1 and CDR2 (germline): SGHVS, FQNEAQ. The CDR3 covers 18 residues. The V and J ends lost 4 bases and 3 bases, in that order; junction bases with no gene match: 14. CDR3 sequence reads: CASSSLPGLGVGYNEQFF. In DNA form, the CDR3 reads TGTGCCAGCAGCTCTTTACCGGGACTAGGTGTGGGCTACAATGAGCAGTTCTTC.

This CDR3 reads CASSLNRVGEQYF. The CDR3 DNA follows: TGTGCCAGCAGTTTAAACAGGGTTGGGGAGCAGTACTTC. This chain links TRBV27 with TRBJ2-7, with D possibly TRBD1 on 6 matching bases. Trimming shortened V by 2 bases and J by 7 bases, and 12 bases separated the two germline ends. Per the germline V gene, CDR1 is MNHEY and CDR2 is SMNVEV (reference sequence). The CDR3 covers 13 residues.

The chain joins TRBV7-9 to TRBJ2-1, with unresolved D. CDR1 and CDR2 (germline): SEHNR, FQNEAQ (reference sequence). This CDR3 has 11 amino acids. V was clipped by 1 base and J by 5 bases, with 0 bases between them. CDR3 nucleotides: TGTGCCAGCAGCTTAGACAATGAGCAGTTCTTC. Encoded protein: CASSLDNEQFF.

The chain uses TRBV19 and TRBJ2-7; TRBD2 matches 8 bases. Germline trimming cut 6 bases from V and 3 bases from J; bases unmatched to any gene: 4. CDR1 is LNHDA, CDR2 SQIVND, per germline (reference sequence). There are 13 residues in the CDR3. In DNA, the CDR3 is TGTGCCAGTAGACTAGCGGAGGGCTACGAGCAGTACTTC. Its protein product is CASRLAEGYEQYF.

The rearrangement uses TRBV28 and TRBJ2-3; no definite D call. The V and J ends lost 6 bases and 2 bases respectively, with 18 bases between them. This CDR3 has 16 amino acids. CDR1 and CDR2 from the germline V gene are MDHEN and SYDVKM. The CDR3 region has the DNA TGTGCCAGCAGCCCCCGGCAGGCCTCTTTCACAGATACGCAGTATTTT. It encodes CASSPRQASFTDTQYF.

In this sample, this clone turned up a few times. The gene calls are TRBV6-5 and TRBJ2-2; D not certain. Trimming removed 1 base at V and 6 bases at J, with 9 bases between. Germline V gives CDR1 MNHEY, CDR2 SVGAGI. The length of the CDR3 is 14 residues. This chain's CDR3 is CASSYYIEPGELFF. CDR3 nucleotides: TGTGCCAGCAGTTACTACATCGAGCCCGGGGAGCTGTTTTTT.

DNA for the CDR3: TGTGCCAGTAGTACGGATAGCGGGAGCTACTCCTACAATGAGCAGTTCTTC. Its translation is CASSTDSGSYSYNEQFF. The chain couples TRBV19 to TRBJ2-1; 9 bases agree with TRBD2. Per the germline V gene, CDR1 is LNHDA and CDR2 is SQIVND (reference sequence). The length of the CDR3 is 17 residues. With 4 bases clipped from V and 0 bases from J, the junction kept 7 bases outside the gene matches.

The chain carries TRBV28 and TRBJ1-2; 8 positions agree with TRBD1. The CDR3 runs 13 residues. Trimming at V came to 8 bases and at J to 4 bases, leaving 6 bases not matched to a gene. From germline, CDR1 is MDHEN and CDR2 SYDVKM. The CDR3 DNA follows: TGTGCCAGCCTGATGACAGGGGCCTATGGCTACACCTTC. It encodes CASLMTGAYGYTF.

The chain uses TRBV6-5 and TRBJ2-7, with 7 positions matching TRBD1. The CDR3 is 14 residues long. J lost 7 bases, V lost 6 bases, and 12 bases had no gene match. Germline V gives CDR1 MNHEY, CDR2 SVGAGI. CDR3 residues: CASRQGQLPLEQYF. In nucleotides, the CDR3 is TGTGCCAGCAGACAGGGACAGCTGCCTCTAGAGCAGTACTTC.

The rearrangement uses TRBV6-5 and TRBJ1-2; no clear D. The CDR3 spans 14 residues. Trimming left V 0 bases short and J 6 bases short, with 11 bases between. Germline V gene sequence: CDR1 MNHEY, CDR2 SVGAGI. The CDR3 here is CASSYSLALNGYTF. The CDR3 DNA sequence: TGTGCCAGCAGTTACTCTCTGGCACTGAATGGCTACACCTTC.

The chain carries TRBV11-2 and TRBJ2-2; TRBD2 aligns across 12 bases. This CDR3 is 15 amino acids long. The junction had 5 bases not matched to a gene; V was cut back by 6 bases and J by 6 bases. From germline, CDR1 is SGHAT and CDR2 FQNNGV. The chain's CDR3 is CASRQTSGRPGELFF. The CDR3 nucleotides read TGTGCCAGCAGGCAAACTAGCGGGAGGCCCGGGGAGCTGTTTTTT.

This chain joins TRBV6-6 and TRBJ2-1; 8 bases fit TRBD1. The CDR3 consists of 13 residues. With 6 bases clipped from V and 9 bases from J, the junction kept 7 bases outside the gene matches. Germline V gene lookup returns CDR1 MNHNY and CDR2 SVGAGI (reference sequence). The CDR3 loop reads CASRLDREGEQFF. The CDR3 nucleotides are TGTGCCAGCAGACTGGACAGGGAAGGTGAGCAGTTCTTC.

CDR3 DNA: TGTGCCAGCAGCTTATCCGGACTCTCTGGAAACACCATATATTTT. Translating it yields CASSLSGLSGNTIYF. The chain joins TRBV11-3 to TRBJ1-3; no clear D gene. CDR1 is SGHNT, CDR2 YENEEA, per germline. V lost 2 bases and J lost 0, with 8 bases in between. The CDR3 length is 15 residues.

This sequence joins TRBV28 and TRBJ2-1; D not resolved. Deletions cut 6 bases from V and 7 bases from J, with 10 bases between. Germline assignment: CDR1 MDHEN and CDR2 SYDVKM. The CDR3 runs 12 residues. The CDR3 DNA follows: TGTGCCAGCAGAACTCAGGAAAATGAGCAGTTCTTC. This gives the protein CASRTQENEQFF.

V usage is TRBV11-1 and J usage is TRBJ2-5; 8 bases align to TRBD1. With 5 bases clipped from V and 4 bases from J, the junction kept 6 bases outside the gene matches. CDR1 is SGHAT and CDR2 is FQDESV in the germline V gene (reference sequence). The CDR3 sequence is 14 residues long. The CDR3 reads CASSPGTGRETQYF. The CDR3, as DNA: TGTGCCAGCAGCCCCGGGACAGGCAGAGAGACCCAGTACTTC.

This clone appeared once. V gene TRBV4-3 combines with J gene TRBJ2-7; tentatively, D is TRBD1 (5 bases). Germline V gives CDR1 LGHNA, CDR2 YSLEER. This CDR3 region has 15 residues. Trimming removed 0 bases at V and 0 bases at J, with 9 bases between. The CDR3 reads CASSQEGRASYEQYF. The CDR3 DNA reads TGCGCCAGCAGCCAAGAAGGCAGGGCCTCCTACGAGCAGTACTTC.

The chain employs TRBV28 and TRBJ1-1, with D possibly being TRBD1 (5 bases). Trimming stripped 5 bases from V and 3 bases from J, with 10 bases between. This CDR3 contains 13 residues. Germline values: CDR1 MDHEN, CDR2 SYDVKM. CDR3 sequence reads: CASSGGMYTEAFF. CDR3 DNA: TGTGCCAGCAGTGGGGGTATGTACACTGAAGCTTTCTTT.

J is TRBJ2-7 and V is TRBV7-9; TRBD2 might be the D (6 bases). In germline, CDR1 is SEHNR, CDR2 FQNEAQ (reference sequence). The CDR3 covers 13 residues. V dropped 11 bases and J dropped 2 bases, with 16 bases sitting between them. This chain's CDR3 is CAGGRAGPYEQYF. The CDR3 DNA reads TGTGCCGGAGGGCGGGCAGGCCCCTACGAGCAGTACTTC.

The chain's CDR3 is CASSYRGDYGYTF. CDR3 sequence (DNA): TGCGCCAGCAGCTATCGGGGAGATTATGGCTACACCTTC. The chain is built from TRBV4-3 and TRBJ1-2; the D is unclear. Trimming took off 5 bases at V and 5 bases at J, with 12 bases between the two ends. The CDR3 contains 13 residues. Per the germline V gene, CDR1 is LGHNA and CDR2 is YSLEER.

This chain uses TRBV29-1 with TRBJ1-1; D call uncertain. This CDR3 is 8 amino acids long. Germline-derived CDR1 and CDR2 are SQVTM and ANQGSEA. V gave up 5 bases and J gave up 11 bases, with 6 bases separating them. CDR3 in amino acids: CSVPDAFF. CDR3 DNA: TGCAGCGTTCCGGACGCTTTCTTT.

The V call is TRBV9, the J call TRBJ2-1; the match to TRBD2 covers 12 bases. Germline V lookup: CDR1 SGDLS, CDR2 YYNGEE. This CDR3 is built from 16 residues. The trim removed 0 bases at V and 5 bases at J, leaving 3 bases unmatched. CDR3 sequence reads: CASSVGSSGRDNEQFF. The CDR3 DNA is TGTGCCAGCAGCGTAGGATCTAGCGGGAGGGACAATGAGCAGTTCTTC. The full variable domain, rest sourced from reference TRBV9 and TRBJ2-1, is DSGVTQTPKHLITATGQRVTLRCSPRSGDLSVYWYQQSLDQGLQFLIQYYNGEERAKGNILERFSAQQFPDLHSELNLSSLELGDSALYFCASSVGSSGRDNEQFFGPGTRLTVL.

CDR3: CASSFSGTGFYEQYF. The CDR3 DNA reads TGTGCCAGCAGCTTCTCCGGGACAGGGTTCTACGAGCAGTACTTC. The genes are TRBV5-6 and TRBJ2-7; TRBD1 agrees at 9 bases. In germline, CDR1 is SGHDT, CDR2 YYEEEE. The CDR3 is 15 amino acids. V lost 2 bases, J lost 3 bases, and 6 bases stayed unmatched. The complete variable domain, with remaining parts taken from reference TRBV5-6 and TRBJ2-7, reads DAGVTQSPTHLIKTRGQQVTLRCSPKSGHDTVSWYQQALGQGPQFIFQYYEEEERQRGNFPDRFSGHQFPNYSSELNVNALLLGDSALYLCASSFSGTGFYEQYFGPGTRLTVT.

The V and J genes are TRBV7-6 and TRBJ1-5, with D perhaps matching TRBD1 (5 bases). Deletions cut 5 bases from V and 3 bases from J, with 11 bases between. The CDR3 runs to 14 residues. Germline V gives CDR1 SGHVS, CDR2 FNYEAQ. The CDR3 is CASSLRGVNQPQHF. The CDR3 DNA is TGTGCCAGCAGCCTACGGGGGGTCAATCAGCCCCAGCATTTT.

This chain connects TRBV28 to TRBJ2-6; no reliable D call. The CDR3 contains 16 residues. Germline lookup yields CDR1 MDHEN and CDR2 SYDVKM. Trimming took 7 bases from V and 2 from J, leaving 15 bases between them. For the CDR3, the DNA is TGTGCCAGCATGGTACAGATTTCCCCTGGGGCCAACGTCCTGACTTTC. This sequence encodes CASMVQISPGANVLTF.

The chain links TRBV5-6 to TRBJ2-3; 7 bases are a match to TRBD1. The germline gives CDR1 SGHDT, CDR2 YYEEEE. This CDR3 contains 16 residues. Trimming took 2 bases from V and 2 from J; bases not matched to a gene: 8. The CDR3 DNA is TGTGCCAGCAGCTTAAACTCAGGGGGTTTCACAGATACGCAGTATTTT. As protein: CASSLNSGGFTDTQYF. Looking up the rest from reference TRBV5-6 and TRBJ2-3 gives the full variable domain: DAGVTQSPTHLIKTRGQQVTLRCSPKSGHDTVSWYQQALGQGPQFIFQYYEEEERQRGNFPDRFSGHQFPNYSSELNVNALLLGDSALYLCASSLNSGGFTDTQYFGPGTRLTVL.

This chain connects TRBV5-1 to TRBJ2-5, with D perhaps matching TRBD1 (6 bases). V lost 3 bases, J lost 4 bases, and 16 bases lay in between. Germline CDR1 and CDR2: SGHRS and YFSETQ. The CDR3 runs to 15 residues. The CDR3 protein is CASSSTDRTGETQYF. CDR3 bases: TGCGCCAGCAGCTCCACCGACAGGACCGGAGAGACCCAGTACTTC.

This clone was counted a single time. The chain recombines TRBV4-2 with TRBJ2-2; 12 bases are a match to TRBD2. There are 16 residues in the CDR3. The V segment lost 4 bases and the J segment 5 bases; nucleotides outside the gene matches: 5. The V gene's germline CDR1 is LGHNA and CDR2 YNFKEQ. As DNA, the CDR3 is TGTGCCAGCAGCCCTAGCGGGAGGGCGAGAACCGGGGAGCTGTTTTTT. Its translation is CASSPSGRARTGELFF.

The chain combines TRBV5-1 with TRBJ2-2; D gene uncertain. CDR3 length equals 15 residues. Trimming stripped 0 bases from V and 1 base from J, with 7 bases between. Germline V lookup: CDR1 SGHRS, CDR2 YFSETQ. The CDR3 protein is CASSLAGQNTGELFF. CDR3 coding DNA: TGCGCCAGCAGCTTGGCCGGCCAGAACACCGGGGAGCTGTTTTTT. The entire variable domain, with the rest obtained from reference TRBV5-1 and TRBJ2-2, is as follows: KAGVTQTPRYLIKTRGQQVTLSCSPISGHRSVSWYQQTPGQGLQFLFEYFSETQRNKGNFPGRFSGRQFSNSRSEMNVSTLELGDSALYLCASSLAGQNTGELFFGEGSRLTVL.